This entry lists 8 T cell receptor beta chains sequenced from one sample in a study of neoadjuvant anti-PD-1 for oral cavity cancer. Time point defined: after neoadjuvant nivolumab, at surgical resection. Assay: immunoSEQ multiplex PCR; the TCRdb copy retains only in-frame clones and omits some. The data show roughly 40,000 clones, about 76% seen once. The source material was PBMCs, sampled after nivolumab (anti-PD-1) treatment. The receptors were gathered from a person aged 35-79 years with oral cavity squamous cell carcinoma.

The chain couples TRBV9 to TRBJ2-3; TRBD1 agrees at 9 bases. CDR1 and CDR2 from the germline V gene are SGDLS and YYNGEE. The CDR3 spans 14 residues. Losses at the gene ends were 3 bases for V and 4 bases for J; bases not matched to a gene: 3. The CDR3 loop reads CASSAGQGPDTQYF. In DNA form, the CDR3 reads TGTGCCAGCAGCGCCGGACAGGGGCCAGATACGCAGTATTTT.

The J gene is TRBJ1-3, the V gene TRBV4-1; D is ambiguous. From germline, CDR1 is MGHRA and CDR2 YSYEKL. V lost 5 bases and J lost 3, with 11 bases in between. The CDR3 has 14 residues. The CDR3 bases are TGCGCCAGCAGCTCCCCGAACTATGGAAACACCATATATTTT. Protein sequence: CASSSPNYGNTIYF.

This clone was counted a single time. This rearrangement joins TRBV14 to TRBJ1-6, with 12 bases aligning to TRBD1. Germline CDR1 SGHDN, CDR2 FVKESK. V was clipped by 0 bases and J by 10 bases; unmatched bases: 7. There are 17 residues in the CDR3. The CDR3 sequence is CASSQDLGQGARSPLHF. CDR3 sequence (DNA): TGTGCCAGCAGCCAAGACTTGGGACAGGGGGCAAGATCACCCCTCCACTTT. Full variable domain (outside the CDR3, taken from reference TRBV14 and TRBJ1-6): EAGVTQFPSHSVIEKGQTVTLRCDPISGHDNLYWYRRVMGKEIKFLLHFVKESKQDESGMPNNRFLAERTGGTYSTLKVQPAELEDSGVYFCASSQDLGQGARSPLHFGNGTRLTVT.

V is TRBV21-1 and J is TRBJ1-4. TRBV21-1 is an annotated pseudogene. The CDR3 totals 19 residues. CDR3 DNA: TGTGCCAGCAGCAAAGTCCCGGGATGGGAGATAGGGCCTAATGAAAAACTGTTTTTT. Its protein product is CASSKVPGWEIGPNEKLFF.

This clone was detected only a few times. The rearrangement links TRBV5-8 to TRBJ1-1, with D hard to call. Germline V lookup: CDR1 SGHTS, CDR2 YDEGEE. The ends were cut back, 0 bases at V and 1 base at J, with 16 bases in the middle. CDR3 size: 17 residues. Written as DNA, the CDR3 is TGTGCCAGCAGCTTGGCCACTTACCGGGCCCAGAACACTGAAGCTTTCTTT. It is translated as CASSLATYRAQNTEAFF.

V and J are TRBV2 and TRBJ2-5; TRBD2 agrees at 7 bases. CDR3 size: 15 residues. Germline V gene lookup returns CDR1 SNHLY and CDR2 FYNNEI. V dropped 5 bases and J dropped 2; count of bases not matched to a gene: 8. CDR3 sequence (DNA): TGTGCCAGCAGTAGGAGGTCTAGCGGACAAGAGACCCAGTACTTC. Encoded protein: CASSRRSSGQETQYF.

The V gene is TRBV19, the J gene TRBJ1-5; 7 bases fit TRBD1. CDR1 and CDR2 from the germline V gene are LNHDA and SQIVND (reference sequence). The CDR3 has 15 amino acids. Trimming at V came to 5 bases and at J to 7 bases, leaving 11 bases not matched to a gene. The CDR3 spells CASSRQGVSGQPQHF. The CDR3 DNA follows: TGTGCCAGTAGTCGACAGGGTGTTTCAGGCCAGCCCCAGCATTTT.

This chain connects TRBV9 to TRBJ2-7; D tentatively fits TRBD1 or TRBD2 (5 bases each). The CDR3 runs to 14 residues. Germline CDR1 and CDR2: SGDLS and YYNGEE. Trimming removed 3 bases from V and 2 bases from J, with 12 bases in between. DNA for the CDR3: TGTGCCAGCAGCGGGGGACCGTTCCCCTACGAGCAGTACTTC. It specifies CASSGGPFPYEQYF.